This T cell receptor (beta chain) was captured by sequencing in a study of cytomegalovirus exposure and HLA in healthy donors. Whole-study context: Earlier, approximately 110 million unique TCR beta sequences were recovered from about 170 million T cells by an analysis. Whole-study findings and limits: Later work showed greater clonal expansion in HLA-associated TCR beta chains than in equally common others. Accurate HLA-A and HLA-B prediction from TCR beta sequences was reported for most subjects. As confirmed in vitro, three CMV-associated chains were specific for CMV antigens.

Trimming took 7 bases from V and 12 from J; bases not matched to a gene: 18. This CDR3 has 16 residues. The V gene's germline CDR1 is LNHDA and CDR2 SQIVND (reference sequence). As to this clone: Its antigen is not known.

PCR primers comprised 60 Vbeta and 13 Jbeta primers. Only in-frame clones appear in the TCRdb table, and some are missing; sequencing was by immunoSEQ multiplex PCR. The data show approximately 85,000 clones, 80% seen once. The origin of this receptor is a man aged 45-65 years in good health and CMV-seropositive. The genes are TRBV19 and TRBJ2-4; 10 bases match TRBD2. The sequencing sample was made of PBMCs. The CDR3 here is CASKGEAGGPSGSQYF. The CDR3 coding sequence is TGTGCCAGTAAGGGGGAAGCGGGAGGGCCTTCTGGCAGTCAGTACTTC.